This entry concerns a single T cell receptor beta chain. The antigen is not known. These data are taken from a study of cytomegalovirus exposure and HLA in healthy donors. The study, taken as a whole, reports: Reported performance of the classifier showed diagnosis of cytomegalovirus status with high specificity and sensitivity. In vitro checks showed that a few CMV-associated chains really do target CMV antigens. Among TCR sequences, most were rare, though some public TCRs appeared in many donors.

The protocol was immunoSEQ multiplex PCR, while the TCRdb copy is restricted to in-frame clones and leaves out a portion. The repertoire holds roughly 100,000 clones, 85% to 90% seen once, with around 4.1% in the top ten. Germline V gives CDR1 SNHLY, CDR2 FYNNEI. There are 12 residues in the CDR3. The ends were cut back, 11 bases at V and 5 bases at J, with 15 bases in the middle. The J gene is TRBJ2-5, the V gene TRBV2; weak D call: TRBD2 (7 bases). The source is a woman between 18 and 30 years old in good health and CMV-seropositive. Sequencing input: PBMCs. CDR3 DNA: TGTGCCTCCCGGGGGGCGGGTGAGACCCAGTACTTC. It encodes CASRGAGETQYF. Using reference TRBV2 and TRBJ2-5 for the parts outside the CDR3, the full variable domain is EPEVTQTPSHQVTQMGQEVILRCVPISNHLYFYWYRQILGQKVEFLVSFYNNEISEKSEIFDDQFSVERPDGSNFTLKIRSTKLEDSAMYFCASRGAGETQYFGPGTRLLVL.